This T cell receptor beta chain was sequenced for a study of response to subunit inactivated influenza vaccine. General study points: The authors put forward the suggestion that each seasonal influenza vaccination may bring in only a limited number of new T cells.

CDR3 length: 15 amino acids. Losses at the gene ends were 4 bases for V and 3 bases for J; bases not matched to a gene: 2. Germline V gene sequence: CDR1 SGHRS, CDR2 YFSETQ. Using its own MiXCR run on the RT-PCR reads, TCRdb lists one record per CDR3 protein. In the table there are about 480,000 distinct CDR3 sequences, approximately 12% of which are singletons. To note about this clonotype: What it binds is unknown.

This sequence originates from a middle-aged man who received an inactivated influenza vaccine. Here the sequenced sample was PBMCs from blood, taken 40 to 50 days after vaccination. This chain links TRBV5-1 with TRBJ2-2; TRBD1 matches at 11 bases. The CDR3 DNA follows: TGCGCCAGCAGCCAGGACAGGGGGCACACCGGGGAGCTGTTTTTT. The encoded protein is CASSQDRGHTGELFF.